Below, 29 T cell receptor beta chains from the same sample are listed, as sequenced in a study of blood T cell repertoires in COVID-19. Measured with immunoSEQ multiplex PCR; TCRdb has only the in-frame clones, and not every one. The data show more than 80,000 clones, with approximately 80% seen just once and more than 13% held by the top ten. The source material was peripheral blood. Every receptor here comes from a woman aged 60-75 years with acute or convalescent COVID-19.

V is TRBV19 and J is TRBJ1-6; no reliable D call. This CDR3 spans 12 amino acids. Germline V CDR1 and CDR2: LNHDA, SQIVND (reference sequence). V was cut by 3 bases and J by 12 bases, with 9 bases left in between. In nucleotides, the CDR3 is TGTGCCAGTAGTATCCCCCCGGGACCCCTCCACTTT. It codes for CASSIPPGPLHF.

This sequence joins TRBV19 and TRBJ1-6; D is unclear. The CDR3 runs 15 residues. Germline V gene sequence: CDR1 LNHDA, CDR2 SQIVND (reference sequence). Trimming shortened V by 4 bases and J by 12 bases, and 19 bases separated the two germline ends. CDR3 sequence (DNA): TGTGCCAGTAGTACCCACGAGCGGCCGGTGGGACCCCTCCACTTT. It codes for CASSTHERPVGPLHF. The variable domain in full, completed from reference TRBV19 and TRBJ1-6, reads DGGITQSPKYLFRKEGQNVTLSCEQNLNHDAMYWYRQDPGQGLRLIYYSQIVNDFQKGDIAEGYSVSREKKESFPLTVTSAQKNPTAFYLCASSTHERPVGPLHFGNGTRLTVT.

V is TRBV12-5 and J is TRBJ1-5; the D is unclear. V was clipped by 3 bases and J by 0 bases, with 9 bases between them. The CDR3 sequence is 15 residues long. In germline, CDR1 is LGHNT, CDR2 FRNRAP. Here the CDR3 DNA reads TGTGCTAGTGGTTTCGAGGTTTATAGCAATCAGCCCCAGCATTTT. Protein product: CASGFEVYSNQPQHF.

The chain joins TRBV9 to TRBJ2-5; TRBD1 aligns across 8 bases. V was pared by 0 bases and J by 5 bases, with 9 bases of the junction left unmatched. The CDR3 covers 16 residues. CDR1 is SGDLS, CDR2 YYNGEE, per germline. CDR3 nucleotide sequence: TGTGCCAGCAGCGTAGGAGTGACAGGGGTTGGGGAGACCCAGTACTTC. Translated, it gives CASSVGVTGVGETQYF.

V gene TRBV5-1 combines with J gene TRBJ1-2; possible D gene TRBD1, 5 bases. The germline V and J ends were trimmed by 0 bases and 7 bases, with 10 bases remaining between them. The CDR3 runs 13 residues. The germline gives CDR1 SGHRS, CDR2 YFSETQ. Here the CDR3 reads CASSLEGRAGYTF. CDR3 nucleotide sequence: TGCGCCAGCAGCTTGGAGGGGAGGGCTGGCTACACCTTC.

V is TRBV29-1 and J is TRBJ1-1; tentative D call: TRBD1 (6 bases). The germline V gene has CDR1 SQVTM and CDR2 ANQGSEA. V lost 7 bases and J lost 6, with 12 bases in between. There are 11 residues in the CDR3. CDR3 in amino acids: CSAGGLAEAFF. In DNA form, the CDR3 reads TGCAGCGCGGGGGGGCTCGCTGAAGCTTTCTTT.

J is TRBJ2-7 and V is TRBV29-1, with 10 bases aligning to TRBD2. Germline V lookup: CDR1 SQVTM, CDR2 ANQGSEA. The CDR3 runs to 15 residues. J lost 2 bases, V lost 4 bases, and 8 bases had no gene match. CDR3 protein: CSVGTSGGGPYEQYF. DNA for the CDR3: TGCAGCGTTGGGACTAGCGGAGGCGGGCCCTACGAGCAGTACTTC.

The chain uses TRBV2 and TRBJ1-2; D is undetermined. The CDR3 extends over 15 amino acids. Germline CDR1 is SNHLY and CDR2 is FYNNEI. V was cut by 7 bases and J by 9 bases, with 24 bases left in between. The CDR3 here is CASIRNLASPGSYTF. The CDR3 bases are TGTGCCAGCATTCGTAATCTGGCAAGTCCGGGGAGCTACACCTTC.

The rearrangement links TRBV23-1 to TRBJ2-5; D may be TRBD1 (5 bases). TRBV23-1 carries the ORF label, with uncertain function. CDR3 length: 16 amino acids. The germline V and J ends were trimmed by 5 bases and 0 bases, with 16 bases remaining between them. The CDR3 DNA sequence: TGCGCCAGCAGTTTCGAGAACGGACACCACCAAGAGACCCAGTACTTC. Its protein is CASSFENGHHQETQYF.

The chain employs TRBV28 and TRBJ1-1; possibly TRBD1 for D (5 bases). This CDR3 region has 16 residues. Deletions cut 6 bases from V and 7 bases from J, with 24 bases between. CDR1 MDHEN and CDR2 SYDVKM come from the germline V gene. CDR3 loop: CASSRAPRGPEGEAFF. In nucleotides, the CDR3 is TGTGCCAGCAGCCGCGCCCCGCGGGGACCAGAAGGTGAAGCTTTCTTT. The full variable domain, with the rest looked up from reference TRBV28 and TRBJ1-1, is DVKVTQSSRYLVKRTGEKVFLECVQDMDHENMFWYRQDPGLGLRLIYFSYDVKMKEKGDIPEGYSVSREKKERFSLILESASTNQTSMYLCASSRAPRGPEGEAFFGQGTRLTVV.

This clone was seen once. The V and J genes are TRBV15 and TRBJ1-5; TRBD1 might be the D (5 bases). The CDR3 has 17 amino acids. CDR1 is LNHNV, CDR2 YYDKDF, per germline (reference sequence). The germline V and J ends were trimmed by 0 bases and 2 bases, with 14 bases remaining between them. The CDR3 bases are TGTGCCACCAGCAGAGATTTTGGAGGGGCGGGCAATCAGCCCCAGCATTTT. It translates to CATSRDFGGAGNQPQHF.

The rearrangement links TRBV6-4 to TRBJ2-7; the match to TRBD1 covers 9 bases. The germline gives CDR1 MRHNA, CDR2 SNTAGT. This CDR3 is built from 14 residues. Germline trimming cut 6 bases from V and 5 bases from J; bases unmatched to any gene: 8. The CDR3 reads CASSITGTGHEQYF. DNA of the CDR3: TGTGCCAGCAGCATAACCGGGACAGGGCACGAGCAGTACTTC.

This sequence joins TRBV25-1 and TRBJ2-7; 7 positions agree with TRBD1. The CDR3 covers 13 residues. V lost 4 bases, J lost 1 base, and 1 base stayed unmatched. Germline CDR1 MGHDK, CDR2 SYGVNS. CDR3 DNA: TGTGCCAGCAGTGGGACAGGATCCTACGAGCAGTACTTC. As protein: CASSGTGSYEQYF.

The chain recombines TRBV5-8 with TRBJ2-5; 14 bases are a match to TRBD2. With V trimmed by 1 base and J by 7 bases, 6 bases remained unmatched. The CDR3 has 16 amino acids. The germline gives CDR1 SGHTS, CDR2 YDEGEE. CDR3 sequence (DNA): TGTGCCAGCAGCTTGCGGACTAGCGGGGGGCCTGGGACCCAGTACTTC. Protein sequence: CASSLRTSGGPGTQYF.

The rearrangement uses TRBV4-2 and TRBJ2-1, with TRBD2 matching over 10 bases. Germline lookup yields CDR1 LGHNA and CDR2 YNFKEQ. This CDR3 has 18 amino acids. Trimming removed 1 base from V and 5 bases from J; junction bases left unmatched: 11. CDR3 DNA sequence: TGTGCCAGCAGCCAAGTTGGGCTAGCGGGGGACCTTCACAATGAGCAGTTCTTC. Its translation: CASSQVGLAGDLHNEQFF.

V is TRBV19 and J is TRBJ2-1, with no clear D. Germline-derived CDR1 and CDR2 are LNHDA and SQIVND (reference sequence). The CDR3 length is 13 residues. The V end was cut by 1 base, the J end by 10 bases, with 11 bases between. The CDR3 nucleotides are TGTGCCAGTAGTATAGGCCCCCGGGTCGAGCAGTTCTTC. Its translation: CASSIGPRVEQFF.

The chain uses TRBV5-1 and TRBJ2-7; 7 positions agree with TRBD2. The V and J ends lost 0 bases and 7 bases, in that order; junction bases with no gene match: 10. The CDR3 runs to 15 residues. In germline, CDR1 is SGHRS, CDR2 YFSETQ. The CDR3 loop reads CASSLGLADAGEQYF. In DNA, the CDR3 is TGCGCCAGCAGCTTGGGCCTAGCGGATGCGGGGGAGCAGTACTTC.

In regard to this clone: One junction end disagrees with the germline gene, perhaps due to a read error. The chain recombines TRBV5-1 with TRBJ2-4; TRBD2 aligns across 12 bases. There are 16 residues in the CDR3. Per germline, CDR1 SGHRS and CDR2 YFSETQ. The CDR3 coding sequence is TGCGCCAGCAGTTTGGGACTAGCGGGAGCCAAAAACATTCAGTACTTC. Protein product: CASSLGLAGAKNIQYF.

The chain employs TRBV7-9 and TRBJ2-7; 10 bases agree with TRBD2. Germline lookup yields CDR1 SEHNR and CDR2 FQNEAQ (reference sequence). V trimming: 8 bases; J trimming: 4 bases; junction bases outside the gene matches: 5. The CDR3 totals 13 residues. The CDR3: CASSLAGVYEQYF. Here the CDR3 DNA reads TGTGCCAGCTCGCTAGCGGGAGTATACGAGCAGTACTTC.

This chain uses TRBV29-1 with TRBJ1-1, with D possibly being TRBD1 (5 bases). The germline V and J ends were trimmed by 4 bases and 8 bases, with 17 bases remaining between them. The CDR3 is 13 residues long. The germline gives CDR1 SQVTM, CDR2 ANQGSEA. The DNA for the CDR3 is TGCAGCGTTGGGGGGGAACTGAAACTCGAAGCTTTCTTT. It is translated as CSVGGELKLEAFF.

This clone appeared once. CDR3 in amino acids: CASSLGTSGSAEELFF. The DNA for the CDR3 is TGTGCCAGCAGCCTTGGGACTAGCGGGAGTGCTGAGGAGCTGTTTTTT. The chain links TRBV7-3 to TRBJ2-2; 14 nucleotides align to TRBD2. The germline V gene encodes CDR1 SGHTA and CDR2 FQGTGA. V trimming: 5 bases; J trimming: 10 bases; junction bases outside the gene matches: 9. The CDR3 is 16 residues long.

J is TRBJ1-1 and V is TRBV30; TRBD1 matches at 7 bases. The V segment lost 4 bases and the J segment 3 bases; nucleotides outside the gene matches: 8. In germline, CDR1 is GTSNPN, CDR2 SVGIG (reference sequence). This CDR3 region has 14 residues. The CDR3 reads CAWTGLGTDTEAFF. CDR3 in DNA: TGTGCCTGGACCGGCCTTGGGACAGACACTGAAGCTTTCTTT.

This clone was seen only once. The V gene is TRBV7-6, the J gene TRBJ2-1; D might be TRBD1 (6 bases). V was cut by 1 base and J by 0 bases, with 10 bases left in between. This CDR3 has 16 amino acids. Germline V gives CDR1 SGHVS, CDR2 FNYEAQ. This chain's CDR3 is CASSLDRVPSYNEQFF. The DNA for the CDR3 is TGTGCCAGCAGCTTAGACAGGGTTCCCTCCTACAATGAGCAGTTCTTC.

J is TRBJ2-7 and V is TRBV5-6; TRBD1 might be the D (5 bases). The CDR3 is 14 amino acids. The germline V and J ends were trimmed by 1 base and 5 bases, with 13 bases remaining between them. The germline V gene has CDR1 SGHDT and CDR2 YYEEEE. The CDR3 protein is CASSLLHRMDEQYF. Written as DNA, the CDR3 is TGTGCCAGCAGCTTGTTGCACAGGATGGACGAGCAGTACTTC.

J is TRBJ2-2 and V is TRBV7-9; D perhaps matches TRBD2 (5 bases). Trimming stripped 5 bases from V and 5 bases from J, with 18 bases between. Germline values: CDR1 SEHNR, CDR2 FQNEAQ (reference sequence). CDR3 length: 16 amino acids. CDR3 in amino acids: CASSVDPGMGTGELFF. As DNA, the CDR3 is TGTGCCAGCAGCGTTGACCCGGGGATGGGTACCGGGGAGCTGTTTTTT.

The rearrangement joins TRBV5-6 to TRBJ1-1; D remains ambiguous. The CDR3 has 14 amino acids. CDR1 is SGHDT and CDR2 is YYEEEE in the germline V gene. The V end lost 2 bases, the J end lost 1 base, and 9 bases lay between the germline ends. In DNA, the CDR3 is TGTGCCAGCAGCTTCCGCCAGGCGAACACTGAAGCTTTCTTT. Its translation is CASSFRQANTEAFF.

This clone was counted many times. This chain joins TRBV27 and TRBJ1-2; 8 bases are shared with TRBD1. This CDR3 comprises 14 residues. The germline V gene has CDR1 MNHEY and CDR2 SMNVEV (reference sequence). J was trimmed by 8 bases and V by 5 bases; bases with no gene match: 10. For the CDR3, the DNA is TGTGCCAGCAGTAGAAACGGACAGGGCTACGGCTACACCTTC. Residues: CASSRNGQGYGYTF.

J is TRBJ1-5 and V is TRBV18; D unclear. The CDR3 is made up of 13 amino acids. Between the trimmed V and J ends, which lost 4 bases and 7 bases, there was a span of 11 bases. Germline CDR1 is KGHSH and CDR2 is LQKENI. The CDR3 here is CASSRTEVQPQHF. The CDR3, as DNA: TGTGCCAGCTCACGGACGGAGGTACAGCCCCAGCATTTT.

The CDR3 DNA reads TGTGCCAGCAGGTTCGACAGGGGGAACAATTCACCCCTCCACTTT. Its protein is CASRFDRGNNSPLHF. The chain links TRBV2 to TRBJ1-6, with 9 bases matching TRBD1. The CDR3 covers 15 residues. The V and J ends lost 6 bases and 7 bases, in that order; junction bases with no gene match: 7. Germline values: CDR1 SNHLY, CDR2 FYNNEI.